These T cell receptor beta chains were read from a single sample in a study of CD8 T cells in Susac syndrome. TCRdb reprocessed the immunoSEQ multiplex PCR reads via MiXCR and lists one record per CDR3 protein. Among about 140,000 distinct CDR3 sequences, approximately 95% were seen once, and the ten largest hold approximately 0.25%. The sample consisted of CD8+ T cells from PBMCs. The source of these receptors is a human donor in good health. CDR3s include the opening cysteine and the closing phenylalanine or tryptophan. Fields, in order: V gene, J gene, clone size, D gene, CDR3 DNA, CDR3 protein. A D gene is named only where the DNA matches it firmly. Some rows mark clone size as missing; the rest say once, few, many or name a class of expanded clone.

TRBV4-2,TRBJ2-1,NA,TRBD1,TGTGCCAGCAGCCAAGGGACAGGGGCCGGTGAGCAGTTCTTC,CASSQGTGAGEQFF
TRBV27,TRBJ2-5,NA,TRBD1,TGTGCCAGCAGCATCTTGACAGGGCCCCAAGAGACCCAGTACTTC,CASSILTGPQETQYF
TRBV20-1,TRBJ2-7,NA,TRBD2,TGCAGTGTACCCTTAGCGGGAGAAAATGGCGAGCAGTACTTC,CSVPLAGENGEQYF
TRBV7-2,TRBJ2-3,NA,TRBD2,TGTGCCAGCAGCTTTCGAGGGAGGGCTGCAGATACGCAGTATTTT,CASSFRGRAADTQYF
TRBV4-2,TRBJ2-7,once,NA,TGTGCCAGCAGCCAAGTTTACGGGAGCTCCTACGAGCAGTACTTC,CASSQVYGSSYEQYF
TRBV20-1,TRBJ2-7,NA,NA,TGCAGTGCTAGGAGTCCTCTGTCCTACGAGCAGTACTTC,CSARSPLSYEQYF
TRBV7-9,TRBJ2-1,NA,TRBD2,TGTGCCAGCAGCTTAGTAGTCGTGGGAGGGCCCAATGAGCAGTTCTTC,CASSLVVVGGPNEQFF
TRBV6-5,TRBJ2-7,NA,TRBD2,TGTGCCAGCAGACTTACTAGCGGGAGTACCTACGAGCAGTACTTC,CASRLTSGSTYEQYF
TRBV7-9,TRBJ2-7,NA,TRBD1,TGTGCCAGCAGCCCAGAGGACAGGGGGCGACTCGAGCAGTACTTC,CASSPEDRGRLEQYF
TRBV27,TRBJ2-3,NA,NA,TGTGCCAGCAGGAGAAGCATGGATACGCAGTATTTT,CASRRSMDTQYF
TRBV30,TRBJ2-6,once,NA,TGTGCCTTCCTGGGCTACTCTGGGGCCAACGTCCTGACTTTC,CAFLGYSGANVLTF
TRBV20-1,TRBJ1-2,NA,NA,TGCAGTGCTCTAGACGGAAACAACTATGGCTACACCTTC,CSALDGNNYGYTF
TRBV12-3/TRBV12-4,TRBJ2-7,NA,NA,TGTGCCAGCAGGGGACTTTGGTACGAGCAGTACTTC,CASRGLWYEQYF
TRBV29-1,TRBJ2-2,NA,TRBD1,TGCAGCGTTGAGACAGGGGCCACCGGGGAGCTGTTTTTT,CSVETGATGELFF
TRBV19,TRBJ2-1,NA,NA,TGTGCCAGCGGGTTTAGTTACAATGAGCAGTTCTTC,CASGFSYNEQFF
TRBV19,TRBJ2-1,NA,TRBD2,TGTGCCAGTGAGCTAGCGGGACTCTCCTACAATGAGCAGTTCTTC,CASELAGLSYNEQFF
TRBV27,TRBJ2-7,NA,TRBD2,TGTGCCAGCAGTTTGGAATCGGGAGGGCTCTCCTACGAGCAGTACTTC,CASSLESGGLSYEQYF
TRBV27,TRBJ1-1,once,NA,TGTGCCAGCAGTTTATTCCCAGGGAACACTGAAGCTTTCTTT,CASSLFPGNTEAFF
TRBV29-1,TRBJ2-7,NA,NA,TGCAGCGTGGCACAGAGTTACGAGCAGTACTTC,CSVAQSYEQYF
TRBV3-1,TRBJ1-5,once,NA,TGTGCCAGCAGCCAAGCAGGAAGCAATCAGCCCCAGCATTTT,CASSQAGSNQPQHF
TRBV9,TRBJ2-7,once,NA,TGTGCCAGCAGCGCCAACCCCGCCTACGAGCAGTACTTC,CASSANPAYEQYF
TRBV28,TRBJ2-5,once,NA,TGTGCCAGCAGTGGACAGAACCAAGAGACCCAGTACTTC,CASSGQNQETQYF
TRBV3-1,TRBJ2-2,NA,NA,TGTGCCAGCAGCCAAGAAAGCGGGTTCAACACCGGGGAGCTGTTTTTT,CASSQESGFNTGELFF
TRBV7-6,TRBJ2-7,NA,NA,TGTGCCAGCAGCCCGGGGACTGTTATGGAGCAGTACTTC,CASSPGTVMEQYF
TRBV27,TRBJ2-2,NA,TRBD2,TGTGCCAGCACCGTTCTAGCGGGGGGAACCGGGGAGCTGTTTTTT,CASTVLAGGTGELFF
TRBV19,TRBJ2-3,NA,NA,TGTGCCAGTAGTATCGGGACAGATACGCAGTATTTT,CASSIGTDTQYF
TRBV20-1,TRBJ2-1,NA,NA,TGCAGTGCTAGAGTTGGTGGTAGCGGAGACTACAATGAGCAGTTCTTC,CSARVGGSGDYNEQFF
TRBV18,TRBJ2-1,NA,TRBD2,TGTGCCAGCTCACACGGACTAGCGGCATACAATGAGCAGTTCTTC,CASSHGLAAYNEQFF
TRBV18,TRBJ2-5,NA,NA,TGTGCCAGCTCATTGGACAGTGTAGACGAGACCCAGTACTTC,CASSLDSVDETQYF
TRBV7-6,TRBJ2-1,few,NA,TGTGCCAGCAGTTCTCTAGACAATGAGCAGTTCTTC,CASSSLDNEQFF
TRBV19,TRBJ1-3,NA,TRBD1,TGTGCCAGCGAAACCGGGACAGCTCGAAACACCATATATTTT,CASETGTARNTIYF
TRBV20-1,TRBJ1-1,NA,NA,TGCAGTGCTAGATCCCCCAAAGCCCCGAGGAACACTGAAGCTTTCTTT,CSARSPKAPRNTEAFF
TRBV27,TRBJ2-7,once,TRBD1,TGTGCCAGCGCCCCCGGGACAGGCTACGAGCAGTACTTC,CASAPGTGYEQYF
TRBV27,TRBJ2-5,NA,TRBD2,TGTGCCAGCAGTTCAGGACTAGCGGCACTAGAGACCCAGTACTTC,CASSSGLAALETQYF
TRBV29-1,TRBJ1-2,NA,NA,TGCAGCGTTGAAAGGCGCGCAGGGTACGGCTATGGCTACACCTTC,CSVERRAGYGYGYTF
TRBV20-1,TRBJ1-2,NA,NA,TGCAGCGCGGGAGCGAATCCCAATGACTATGGCTACACCTTC,CSAGANPNDYGYTF
TRBV24-1,TRBJ2-3,once,TRBD1,TGTGCCACCAGGGGACAGACAGATACGCAGTATTTT,CATRGQTDTQYF
TRBV13,TRBJ2-7,NA,TRBD1,TGTGCCAGCAGCATCGGGACAGGGCCACCCTACGAGCAGTACTTC,CASSIGTGPPYEQYF
TRBV20-1,TRBJ2-1,NA,NA,TGCAGTGCTCGCCGGGCCCTCCTTAATGAGCAGTTCTTC,CSARRALLNEQFF
TRBV28,TRBJ2-7,NA,TRBD2,TGTGCCAGCAGTCCCCTATCTAGCGGGCCGTCCTACGAGCAGTACTTC,CASSPLSSGPSYEQYF
TRBV20-1,TRBJ1-5,NA,NA,TGCAGTGCGGTACCCAATCCGGGCGCTCAACCCCAGCATTTT,CSAVPNPGAQPQHF
TRBV20-1,TRBJ2-3,NA,TRBD1,TGCAGTGCTGCCGGGACAGTGGTTGGGGATACGCAGTATTTT,CSAAGTVVGDTQYF
TRBV7-9,TRBJ1-1,NA,NA,TGTGCCAGCAGCTTCGGGCGTGGAGTAAACACTGAAGCTTTCTTT,CASSFGRGVNTEAFF
TRBV13,TRBJ2-4,once,TRBD1,TGTGCCAGCAGTTTCGGGACAGGGGGCTCCGACATTCAGTACTTC,CASSFGTGGSDIQYF
TRBV18,TRBJ2-6,few,NA,TGTGCCACCCTCTCTGGGGCCAACGTCCTGACTTTC,CATLSGANVLTF
TRBV27,TRBJ1-5,NA,NA,TGTGCCAGCAACCCCCGGGCGGGGAATAGCAATCAGCCCCAGCATTTT,CASNPRAGNSNQPQHF
TRBV19,TRBJ2-1,NA,TRBD1,TGTGCCAGTAGTATCAGGGGGCACAATGAGCAGTTCTTC,CASSIRGHNEQFF
TRBV9,TRBJ2-2,once,TRBD2,TGTGCCAGCAGCGTAGCTACGGGGACTAGCGGGAACACCGGGGAGCTGTTTTTT,CASSVATGTSGNTGELFF
TRBV27,TRBJ2-3,NA,NA,TGTGCCAGCAGTGTGATTTCGGCCGGCACAGATACGCAGTATTTT,CASSVISAGTDTQYF
TRBV2,TRBJ1-1,NA,NA,TGTGCCAGCAGTGAGACAGGGAACACTGAAGCTTTCTTT,CASSETGNTEAFF
TRBV7-9,TRBJ1-2,NA,NA,TGTGCCAGCAGCGGGTCAGCGCCTGGGGGCTATGGCTACACCTTC,CASSGSAPGGYGYTF
TRBV20-1,TRBJ2-3,NA,TRBD2,TGCAGTGCTAGAGATTGGGAGGGGATTACAGATACGCAGTATTTT,CSARDWEGITDTQYF
TRBV12-3/TRBV12-4,TRBJ2-1,NA,TRBD2,TGTGCCAGCAGTTTAGGGGGACTAGCGGGAGTTGAGCAGTTCTTC,CASSLGGLAGVEQFF
TRBV27,TRBJ1-2,NA,NA,TGTGCCAGCAAACCTCTCGGATCTAACTATGGCTACACCTTC,CASKPLGSNYGYTF
TRBV4-2,TRBJ2-2,NA,NA,TGTGCCAGCAGCCAGTCCCGGGGAACCGGGGAGCTGTTTTTT,CASSQSRGTGELFF
TRBV24-1,TRBJ1-5,NA,NA,TGTGCCACCAGTGAAGGGGGTTTGGGCAATCAGCCCCAGCATTTT,CATSEGGLGNQPQHF
TRBV24-1,TRBJ2-3,NA,NA,TGTGCCACCAGTCTCGGATTCACAGATACGCAGTATTTT,CATSLGFTDTQYF
TRBV27,TRBJ2-1,NA,NA,TGTGCCAGCAGTCAGGGGTCATACAATGAGCAGTTCTTC,CASSQGSYNEQFF
TRBV29-1,TRBJ2-5,NA,NA,TGCAGCGCCTCGGACCCCAATGGGGCCCAGTACTTC,CSASDPNGAQYF
TRBV7-8,TRBJ2-3,NA,TRBD2,TGTGCCAGCAGCCCGCGACTAGCGGGTGTTCATCCTAGCACAGATACGCAGTATTTT,CASSPRLAGVHPSTDTQYF